This T cell receptor beta chain stems from a study of blood T cells in healthy people across ages. Whole-study context: Researchers report that template switching captured about one barcoded beta molecule per two T cells.

Study results and caveats: Across the age range, TCR beta diversity per million T cells fell in a roughly linear way.

Germline assignment: CDR1 MGHDK and CDR2 SYGVNS. V lost 10 bases and J 4 bases, leaving 20 bases between the germline ends. CDR3 length equals 14 residues. With a J-beta primer mix and a sample-barcoded 5' primer, a second PCR ran about 7 to 12 cycles. Using its own MiXCR run on the 5' RACE reads, TCRdb lists one record per CDR3 protein. The sample shows roughly 2 million distinct CDR3 sequences, 49% of them seen only once. This clonotype has more than one count but fewer than ten. Its antigen is unknown. This sequence originates from a middle-aged woman in good health. V gene TRBV25-1 combines with J gene TRBJ2-7; no reliable D call. The source material was blood. The CDR3 region is CATRSSYYPYEQYF. The CDR3 region has the DNA TGTGCCACCCGATCGTCCTATTACCCTTACGAGCAGTACTTC.